This entry lists 6 T cell receptor beta chains sequenced from one sample in a study of CD4+ T cells in melanoma. The protocol was immunoSEQ multiplex PCR, while the TCRdb copy is restricted to in-frame clones and leaves out a portion. This repertoire shows about 7,100 clones, 45% to 55% found once; its top ten account for approximately 16%. Sequences were obtained from cells from a culture (not recorded whether cultured in vitro). The receptors shown here come from a human donor with melanoma.

By share, this clone counts as medium-sized. The chain uses TRBV4-1 and TRBJ1-4; D remains ambiguous. This CDR3 contains 16 residues. Germline V gene sequence: CDR1 MGHRA, CDR2 YSYEKL. V shed 4 bases and J shed 2 bases, with 14 bases lying between them. The DNA for the CDR3 is TGCGCCAGCAGCCGCATCCCCGTTGTTACTAATGAAAAACTGTTTTTT. This gives the protein CASSRIPVVTNEKLFF.

The CDR3 DNA follows: TGCGCCAGCCGGATAGATGGCAAACGCGAGCAGTACTTC. It specifies CASRIDGKREQYF. This chain links TRBV5-1 with TRBJ2-7; D is ambiguous. The V gene's germline CDR1 is SGHRS and CDR2 YFSETQ. The length of the CDR3 is 13 residues. Trimming removed 7 bases from V and 6 bases from J, with 17 bases in between.

This clone has just a few counts. This chain uses TRBV30 with TRBJ1-1; D is undetermined. The CDR3 runs to 14 residues. Germline V gene lookup returns CDR1 GTSNPN and CDR2 SVGIG (reference sequence). Trimming shortened V by 0 bases and J by 6 bases, and 14 bases separated the two germline ends. The CDR3 region has the DNA TGTGCCTGGAGTGTACTGTCGGGAACCGCTGAAGCTTTCTTT. Its protein is CAWSVLSGTAEAFF.

The chain carries TRBV19 and TRBJ1-1; D might be TRBD1 (6 bases). Germline V gene data show CDR1 as LNHDA and CDR2 as SQIVND (reference sequence). The germline V and J ends were trimmed by 4 bases and 4 bases, with 19 bases remaining between them. The CDR3 consists of 16 residues. The CDR3 loop reads CASSTAGGRRFTEAFF. CDR3 nucleotide sequence: TGTGCCAGTAGTACCGCGGGGGGGCGTCGGTTCACTGAAGCTTTCTTT.

This chain uses TRBV30 with TRBJ2-3; tentative D call: TRBD1 (5 bases). This CDR3 comprises 14 residues. The V end lost 4 bases, the J end lost 4 bases, and 15 bases lay between the germline ends. Per the germline V gene, CDR1 is GTSNPN and CDR2 is SVGIG (reference sequence). CDR3 region: CAWKGQGSADTQYF. The CDR3 DNA reads TGTGCCTGGAAGGGCCAGGGATCAGCAGATACGCAGTATTTT.

This clone has a handful of counts. The J gene is TRBJ1-6, the V gene TRBV30; D might be TRBD1 (5 bases). In germline, CDR1 is GTSNPN, CDR2 SVGIG (reference sequence). Trimming took off 2 bases at V and 10 bases at J, with 15 bases between the two ends. The CDR3 covers 14 residues. This CDR3 reads CAWSLLNEGSPLHF. CDR3 DNA: TGTGCCTGGAGTCTCCTTAACGAGGGGTCACCCCTCCACTTT.